The 26 T cell receptor beta chains below were found in one sample sequenced in a study of blood T cell repertoires in COVID-19. Sequenced by immunoSEQ multiplex PCR; TCRdb stores in-frame clones only, minus some. The top ten clones hold around a sixth of a sample with 100,000 or so clones, around 80% of them seen once. The sample taken for sequencing was peripheral blood. The receptors stem from a man older than 75 with acute or convalescent COVID-19.

The V call is TRBV4-1, the J call TRBJ2-1; D is uncertain. V was clipped by 3 bases and J by 10 bases, with 10 bases between them. Germline values: CDR1 MGHRA, CDR2 YSYEKL. CDR3 length equals 12 residues. CDR3 protein: CASSQAGSEQFF. In DNA form, the CDR3 reads TGCGCCAGCAGCCAGGCCGGGTCGGAGCAGTTCTTC.

The V call is TRBV11-2, the J call TRBJ2-7, with 8 bases aligning to TRBD1. CDR3 length: 15 residues. The V gene end was trimmed by 0 bases and the J gene end by 5 bases; junction bases not matched to a gene: 6. The germline V gene encodes CDR1 SGHAT and CDR2 FQNNGV. The CDR3 spells CASSLEWTGTHEQYF. The CDR3 region has the DNA TGTGCCAGCAGCTTAGAGTGGACAGGGACCCACGAGCAGTACTTC.

The chain has TRBV6-2 or TRBV6-3 and TRBJ1-1; 8 nucleotides align to TRBD1. The CDR3 has 13 amino acids. Germline-derived CDR1 and CDR2 are MNHEY and SVGEGT. V lost 6 bases and J lost 4; bases outside the gene matches: 4. The CDR3 loop reads CASSPTGATEAFF. In DNA, the CDR3 is TGTGCCAGCAGCCCGACAGGGGCCACTGAAGCTTTCTTT.

The rearrangement links TRBV6-1 to TRBJ2-3; the D gene is possibly TRBD2 (5 bases). Between the trimmed V and J ends, which lost 2 bases and 2 bases, there was a span of 14 bases. The CDR3 runs to 16 residues. The germline V gene encodes CDR1 MNHNS and CDR2 SASEGT. This chain's CDR3 is CASSETRALNTDTQYF. CDR3 in DNA: TGTGCCAGCAGTGAAACTAGGGCACTAAACACAGATACGCAGTATTTT.

The gene calls are TRBV27 and TRBJ2-1, with 9 bases that match TRBD2. Germline CDR1 and CDR2: MNHEY and SMNVEV (reference sequence). The J segment lost 4 bases and the V segment lost 3 bases, leaving 4 bases of the junction unmatched. The CDR3 spans 15 residues. The CDR3, as DNA: TGTGCCAGCAGTTTTGGTAGCGGGAGTTACAATGAGCAGTTCTTC. This sequence encodes CASSFGSGSYNEQFF.

The rearrangement joins TRBV6-5 to TRBJ2-5; D ambiguous. Germline CDR1 MNHEY, CDR2 SVGAGI. CDR3 length equals 12 residues. V lost 5 bases to trimming and J lost 5 bases, with 9 bases between them. The CDR3 here is CASSPRRETQYF. The CDR3 region has the DNA TGTGCCAGCAGTCCCCGTCGGGAGACCCAGTACTTC.

V usage is TRBV5-1 and J usage is TRBJ1-1; TRBD1 might be the D (5 bases). This CDR3 region has 14 residues. The germline V and J ends were trimmed by 1 base and 0 bases, with 7 bases remaining between them. Germline V gene lookup returns CDR1 SGHRS and CDR2 YFSETQ. This CDR3 reads CASSLTGLNTEAFF. Written as DNA, the CDR3 is TGCGCCAGCAGCTTGACAGGCCTGAACACTGAAGCTTTCTTT.

The sample holds one count of this clone. V is TRBV6-5 and J is TRBJ2-7; 11 bases line up with TRBD1. V dropped 6 bases and J dropped 4; count of bases not matched to a gene: 8. This CDR3 comprises 15 residues. Germline CDR1 is MNHEY and CDR2 is SVGAGI. The CDR3 region has the DNA TGTGCCAGCAGCCCCTGGACAGGGGGCTCGTACGAGCAGTACTTC. Residues: CASSPWTGGSYEQYF.

The V gene is TRBV5-1, the J gene TRBJ1-5; weak D call: TRBD1 (5 bases). The CDR3 is 13 residues long. V was shortened by 0 bases and J by 10 bases, with 11 bases between the two germline ends. From germline, CDR1 is SGHRS and CDR2 YFSETQ. CDR3 sequence: CASSLVLGAPQHF. The CDR3 bases are TGCGCCAGCAGCTTGGTATTAGGGGCTCCCCAGCATTTT.

J is TRBJ1-5 and V is TRBV6-2 or TRBV6-3; 9 positions agree with TRBD1. CDR3 length equals 18 residues. Germline values: CDR1 MNHEY, CDR2 SVGEGT. Trimming at V came to 6 bases and at J to 4 bases, leaving 16 bases not matched to a gene. The CDR3 region has the DNA TGTGCCAGCAGACCTCTTCACCTTCCGACAGGGGGGAATCAGCCCCAGCATTTT. Its translation: CASRPLHLPTGGNQPQHF.

The gene calls are TRBV7-8 and TRBJ2-1, with 14 bases lining up with TRBD2. CDR1 SGHVS and CDR2 FQNEAQ come from the germline V gene. V gave up 1 base and J gave up 0 bases; unmatched junction bases: 5. The CDR3 contains 19 residues. The CDR3 region is CASSLDQTSGGASYNEQFF. The CDR3 DNA is TGTGCCAGCAGCTTAGACCAGACTAGCGGGGGGGCCTCCTACAATGAGCAGTTCTTC.

The chain combines TRBV24-1 with TRBJ2-3; no definite D call. The CDR3 totals 13 residues. Germline loops: CDR1 KGHDR, CDR2 SFDVKD. V was cut by 4 bases and J by 3 bases, with 7 bases left in between. The CDR3 loop is CATSDPFTDTQYF. The CDR3 region has the DNA TGTGCCACCAGTGACCCTTTTACAGATACGCAGTATTTT.

This chain links TRBV18 with TRBJ2-1; TRBD2 might be the D (6 bases). The CDR3 covers 15 residues. V lost 2 bases to trimming and J lost 7 bases, with 15 bases between them. Germline CDR1 KGHSH, CDR2 LQKENI. CDR3 region: CASSPTRGSHNEQFF. The CDR3 DNA reads TGTGCCAGCTCACCAACGCGGGGCTCGCATAATGAGCAGTTCTTC.

This chain uses TRBV15 with TRBJ2-3, with 8 bases identical to TRBD2. Germline assignment: CDR1 LNHNV and CDR2 YYDKDF (reference sequence). The V gene end was trimmed by 1 base and the J gene end by 2 bases; junction bases not matched to a gene: 5. This CDR3 is 16 amino acids long. The CDR3 is CATSRVAGTFTDTQYF. The CDR3 coding sequence is TGTGCCACCAGCAGAGTAGCGGGAACCTTCACAGATACGCAGTATTTT.

This sequence joins TRBV7-2 and TRBJ2-7; 7 positions agree with TRBD1. CDR1 SGHTA and CDR2 FQGNSA come from the germline V gene. After removal of 8 bases from V and 4 bases from J, the junction contained 14 bases not matched to a gene. The length of the CDR3 is 15 residues. The CDR3 bases are TGTGCCAGCGGACTTGGGGGAATACAGGGGTACGAGCAGTACTTC. Translation gives CASGLGGIQGYEQYF.

The gene calls are TRBV19 and TRBJ1-4; TRBD1 agrees at 7 bases. CDR3 length: 14 amino acids. Trimming cost V 6 bases and J 5 bases; bases outside gene matches: 6. In germline, CDR1 is LNHDA, CDR2 SQIVND (reference sequence). The CDR3 region has the DNA TGTGCCAGTAGGACAGGGACAGAAAATGAAAAACTGTTTTTT. Translated, it gives CASRTGTENEKLFF.

The chain is built from TRBV10-3 and TRBJ2-7, with TRBD1 identical over 9 bases. The V gene's germline CDR1 is ENHRY and CDR2 SYGVKD. Germline trimming cut 4 bases from V and 3 bases from J; bases unmatched to any gene: 4. The CDR3 contains 14 residues. The CDR3 sequence is CAISGQGEDYEQYF. The CDR3 nucleotides are TGTGCCATCAGTGGACAGGGGGAGGACTACGAGCAGTACTTC.

This clone has a handful of counts. The CDR3 is CASRSERDTGELFF. The CDR3 DNA follows: TGTGCCAGTAGATCAGAGAGGGACACCGGGGAGCTGTTTTTT. J is TRBJ2-2 and V is TRBV19; perhaps TRBD2 as D (5 bases). V gave up 6 bases and J gave up 3 bases, with 11 bases separating them. The CDR3 covers 14 residues. The germline V gene has CDR1 LNHDA and CDR2 SQIVND (reference sequence).

The chain is built from TRBV10-1 and TRBJ2-7; 8 nucleotides match TRBD1. Germline CDR1 WNHNN, CDR2 SYGVQD (reference sequence). The ends lost 4 bases at V and 6 bases at J; junction bases unmatched: 2. The CDR3 spans 12 residues. As DNA, the CDR3 is TGCGCCAGCAGTGCCACAGGGGGCGAGCAGTACTTC. It translates to CASSATGGEQYF.

This clone was observed a few times. The chain is built from TRBV6-5 and TRBJ1-5; 7 bases are shared with TRBD1. The CDR3 is 14 residues long. In germline, CDR1 is MNHEY, CDR2 SVGAGI. J gave up 6 bases and V 2 bases, and 4 bases lay outside the gene matches. CDR3 loop: CASSYRGQVQPQHF. DNA for the CDR3: TGTGCCAGCAGTTACCGAGGACAGGTTCAGCCCCAGCATTTT.

This clone was counted between two and nine times. This chain uses TRBV5-1 with TRBJ1-2; D is possibly TRBD1 (5 bases). Looked up from germline, CDR1 is SGHRS and CDR2 is YFSETQ. The CDR3 has 14 amino acids. Trimming stripped 0 bases from V and 3 bases from J, with 9 bases between. DNA for the CDR3: TGCGCCAGCAGCTTGGCCGCCAGGGACTATGGCTACACCTTC. It codes for CASSLAARDYGYTF. Looking up the rest from reference TRBV5-1 and TRBJ1-2 gives the full variable domain: KAGVTQTPRYLIKTRGQQVTLSCSPISGHRSVSWYQQTPGQGLQFLFEYFSETQRNKGNFPGRFSGRQFSNSRSEMNVSTLELGDSALYLCASSLAARDYGYTFGSGTRLTVV.

The chain carries TRBV4-3 and TRBJ2-1, with 7 bases that match TRBD2. The V segment lost 1 base and the J segment 15 bases; nucleotides outside the gene matches: 12. The CDR3 runs to 14 residues. Germline loops: CDR1 LGHNA, CDR2 YSLEER. The CDR3 reads CASSQAGELANLFF. The CDR3 nucleotides read TGCGCCAGCAGCCAAGCGGGGGAACTAGCGAATCTGTTCTTC.

CDR3 in DNA: TGTGCCAGCAGCCAAGGGGGACAGGCCCAGCATTTT. It encodes CASSQGGQAQHF. V usage is TRBV3-1 (or the pseudogene TRBV3-2) and J usage is TRBJ1-5, with 8 nucleotides matching TRBD1. V shed 1 base, J shed 11 bases, and the junction held 1 base outside the gene matches. Germline V CDR1 and CDR2: LGHDT, YNNKEL (reference sequence). The CDR3 covers 12 residues.

This chain links TRBV7-9 with TRBJ1-5; 10 nucleotides line up with TRBD1. Germline CDR1 and CDR2: SEHNR and FQNEAQ (reference sequence). V dropped 5 bases and J dropped 3; count of bases not matched to a gene: 4. The CDR3 sequence is 15 residues long. Here the CDR3 DNA reads TGTGCCAGCAGCCTGGGACAGGGGCACAATCAGCCCCAGCATTTT. Protein: CASSLGQGHNQPQHF. Variable domain in full (rest from reference TRBV7-9 and TRBJ1-5): DTGVSQNPRHKITKRGQNVTFRCDPISEHNRLYWYRQTLGQGPEFLTYFQNEAQLEKSRLLSDRFSAERPKGSFSTLEIQRTEQGDSAMYLCASSLGQGHNQPQHFGDGTRLSIL.

The gene calls are TRBV7-2 and TRBJ2-7, with a tentative D call TRBD2 (6 bases). V was pared by 5 bases and J by 1 base, with 15 bases between. In germline, CDR1 is SGHTA, CDR2 FQGNSA. This CDR3 region has 15 residues. This chain's CDR3 is CASSGGQVPSYEQYF. DNA for the CDR3: TGTGCCAGCAGCGGAGGGCAGGTTCCTTCCTACGAGCAGTACTTC.

This chain joins TRBV5-1 and TRBJ2-1; possibly TRBD2 for D (6 bases). CDR1 and CDR2 from the germline V gene are SGHRS and YFSETQ. The CDR3 is made up of 15 amino acids. With 5 bases removed from V and 1 base from J, the gap between germline ends came to 13 bases. CDR3 in amino acids: CASRAFGGSYNEQFF. In DNA form, the CDR3 reads TGCGCCAGCAGGGCCTTTGGGGGGTCCTACAATGAGCAGTTCTTC. Full variable domain (remainder filled in from reference TRBV5-1 and TRBJ2-1): KAGVTQTPRYLIKTRGQQVTLSCSPISGHRSVSWYQQTPGQGLQFLFEYFSETQRNKGNFPGRFSGRQFSNSRSEMNVSTLELGDSALYLCASRAFGGSYNEQFFGPGTRLTVL.